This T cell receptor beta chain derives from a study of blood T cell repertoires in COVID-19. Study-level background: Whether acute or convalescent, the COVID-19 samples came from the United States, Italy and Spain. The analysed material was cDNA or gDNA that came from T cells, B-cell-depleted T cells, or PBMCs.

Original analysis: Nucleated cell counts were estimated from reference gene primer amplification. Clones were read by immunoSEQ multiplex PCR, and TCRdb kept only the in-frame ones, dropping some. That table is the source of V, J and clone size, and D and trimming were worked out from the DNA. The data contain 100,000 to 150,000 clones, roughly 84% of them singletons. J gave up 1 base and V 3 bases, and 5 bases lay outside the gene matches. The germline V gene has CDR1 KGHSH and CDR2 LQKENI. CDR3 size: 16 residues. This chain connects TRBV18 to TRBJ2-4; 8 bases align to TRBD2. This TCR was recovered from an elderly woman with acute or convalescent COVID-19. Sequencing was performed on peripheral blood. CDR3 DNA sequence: TGTGCCAGCTCACCCGGACTAGCAACGGCCAAAAACATTCAGTACTTC. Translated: CASSPGLATAKNIQYF.